This T cell receptor beta chain appears in the sequencing data of a study of cytotoxic CD8 clonotypes in ibrutinib-treated CLL. Study background: Sequenced samples delivered averages of roughly 250,000 productive templates and roughly 94,000 productive rearrangements.

Using immunoSEQ multiplex PCR, the repertoire was profiled, and TCRdb retains in-frame clones only, with some absent. The sample includes approximately 45,000 clones, approximately 69% of them seen just once. The CDR3 contains 14 residues. V was shortened by 1 base and J by 1 base, with 9 bases between the two germline ends. In germline, CDR1 is GTSNPN, CDR2 SVGIG (reference sequence). The chain couples TRBV30 to TRBJ2-3, with D maybe TRBD1 (5 bases). The input for sequencing was PBMCs, taken after 12 months of ibrutinib treatment. The origin of this receptor is a human donor with chronic lymphocytic leukemia. The chain's CDR3 is CAWSGLGRTDTQYF. The DNA of the CDR3 is TGTGCCTGGAGTGGCCTGGGGCGCACAGATACGCAGTATTTT.